These 16 T cell receptor beta chains were sequenced from one sample in a study of vaccination and CD4 T cells after COVID-19. Their antigen targets remain unknown. The study sequenced cultured CD4+ T cell DNA using the Oncomine TCR Beta short-read assay. MiXCR, applied by TCRdb to the PCR reads, yields one record per CDR3 protein. The sample consists of some 25,000 distinct CDR3 sequences, 28% of them appearing once. The time point was: late sampling 161 to 241 days after vaccination in a few convalescent patients. The treatment is: roughly 10-day PBMC culture with coronavirus spike peptide pools or control peptides (ViraFEST assay). Material: CD4+ T cells from blood, cultured in vitro, obtained about 7 months after SARS-CoV-2 vaccination. All receptors derive from a human donor who had recovered from COVID-19.

This clonotype has at least ten counts. V usage is TRBV20-1 and J usage is TRBJ1-1, with D maybe TRBD1 (6 bases). The germline gives CDR1 DFQATT, CDR2 SNEGSKA (reference sequence). There are 12 residues in the CDR3. V was pared by 6 bases and J by 10 bases, with 18 bases between. CDR3 sequence (DNA): TGCAGTGCCCCAGGACAGCCGCACAGAGCTTTCTTT. It yields the protein CSAPGQPHRAFF.

This sequence joins TRBV29-1 and TRBJ1-1; D remains ambiguous. Trimming stripped 5 bases from V and 1 base from J, with 5 bases between. This CDR3 is 11 amino acids long. Looked up from germline, CDR1 is SQVTM and CDR2 is ANQGSEA. CDR3 nucleotides: TGCAGCGTTCTAAGGAACACTGAAGCTTTCTTT. It translates to CSVLRNTEAFF.

This clonotype has a handful of counts. The DNA for the CDR3 is TGTGCCAGCAGTTTATGGGCGGGAGTAGGCGGAGAAGAGACCCAGTACTTC. Protein: CASSLWAGVGGEETQYF. The J gene is TRBJ2-5, the V gene TRBV28; 7 positions agree with TRBD2. The germline gives CDR1 MDHEN, CDR2 SYDVKM. The J segment lost 3 bases and the V segment lost 0 bases, leaving 10 bases of the junction unmatched. CDR3 length equals 17 residues.

The rearrangement joins TRBV20-1 to TRBJ2-3; TRBD2 matches at 7 bases. The CDR3 spans 14 residues. Losses at the gene ends were 4 bases for V and 1 base for J; bases not matched to a gene: 5. Germline values: CDR1 DFQATT, CDR2 SNEGSKA (reference sequence). DNA of the CDR3: TGCAGTGCTAACCGGGGGGAAGGCACAGATACGCAGTATTTT. This translates into CSANRGEGTDTQYF.

The gene calls are TRBV15 and TRBJ2-3, with D possibly called TRBD1 or TRBD2 (5 bases each). The germline V gene encodes CDR1 LNHNV and CDR2 YYDKDF (reference sequence). The CDR3 length is 14 residues. The ends were cut back, 6 bases at V and 6 bases at J, with 16 bases in the middle. The CDR3 DNA sequence: TGTGCCACCAGACCGGGGCCCATTCGGGATACGCAGTATTTT. As protein: CATRPGPIRDTQYF.

The chain recombines TRBV7-8 with TRBJ2-1, with TRBD2 identical over 11 bases. This CDR3 contains 15 residues. Germline-derived CDR1 and CDR2 are SGHVS and FQNEAQ. V trimming: 5 bases; J trimming: 3 bases; junction bases outside the gene matches: 3. The CDR3 DNA sequence: TGTGCCAGCAGCAAGACTAGCGGGGACTACAATGAGCAGTTCTTC. It is translated as CASSKTSGDYNEQFF.

Only a few counts were recorded for this clonotype. The chain recombines TRBV5-1 with TRBJ1-2, with D uncertain. V lost 4 bases to trimming and J lost 0 bases, with 13 bases between them. The CDR3 length is 15 residues. The germline CDR1 and CDR2 sequences are SGHRS and YFSETQ. CDR3 in amino acids: CASSPEGVANYGYTF. CDR3 DNA sequence: TGCGCCAGCAGCCCCGAGGGCGTAGCTAACTATGGCTACACCTTC.

This clonotype was counted a few times. This chain joins TRBV19 and TRBJ2-7, with D possibly matching TRBD1 (5 bases). CDR3 length: 14 residues. Trimming cost V 4 bases and J 6 bases, with 16 bases left between them. CDR1 and CDR2 from the germline V gene are LNHDA and SQIVND (reference sequence). The DNA of the CDR3 is TGTGCCAGTAGTAGGAGACAGTCCTCACCCGAGCAGTACTTC. This encodes CASSRRQSSPEQYF.

DNA for the CDR3: TGTGCCAGCAGTTCAGGGGGGTCCAATCAGCCCCAGCATTTT. Protein product: CASSSGGSNQPQHF. The chain uses TRBV6-2 or TRBV6-3 and TRBJ1-5; 7 bases map to TRBD1. Looked up from germline, CDR1 is MNHEY and CDR2 is SVGEGT. The CDR3 spans 14 residues. The ends lost 4 bases at V and 3 bases at J; junction bases unmatched: 3.

This clonotype was found many times. In DNA, the CDR3 is TGCAGTGCTAGGTTGCGAGGGAGAGAGACCCAGTACTTC. Translating gives CSARLRGRETQYF. V usage is TRBV20-1 and J usage is TRBJ2-5, with a weak D call TRBD2 (5 bases). Germline CDR1 reads DFQATT; CDR2 reads SNEGSKA (reference sequence). This CDR3 comprises 13 residues. V was pared by 3 bases and J by 4 bases, with 12 bases between.

The gene calls are TRBV7-2 and TRBJ2-4; D unclear. The V end was cut by 4 bases, the J end by 1 base, with 8 bases between. The CDR3 extends over 14 amino acids. Germline V CDR1 and CDR2: SGHTA, FQGNSA. CDR3 DNA sequence: TGTGCCAGCAGCTCTTCCTCGGCCAAAAACATTCAGTACTTC. Its translation is CASSSSSAKNIQYF.

J is TRBJ2-7 and V is TRBV19; possibly TRBD1 or TRBD2 for D (7 bases each). Trimming cost V 5 bases and J 0 bases, with 20 bases left between them. Germline CDR1 is LNHDA and CDR2 is SQIVND (reference sequence). The CDR3 has 17 residues. CDR3 residues: CASSGMGKRDSSYEQYF. CDR3 nucleotide sequence: TGTGCCAGTAGTGGAATGGGTAAGCGGGACAGCTCCTACGAGCAGTACTTC.

This clonotype was seen more than once but under ten times. V is TRBV7-3 and J is TRBJ2-2; D remains ambiguous. Between the trimmed V and J ends, which lost 1 base and 3 bases, there was a span of 9 bases. Germline CDR1 and CDR2: SGHTA and FQGTGA. The CDR3 loop spans 15 amino acids. The CDR3 protein is CASSLNAPYTGELFF. CDR3 sequence (DNA): TGTGCCAGCAGCTTAAATGCCCCATACACCGGGGAGCTGTTTTTT.

This clonotype was seen only a few times. The rearrangement joins TRBV5-4 to TRBJ2-5, with 7 bases that match TRBD2. Per the germline V gene, CDR1 is SGHNT and CDR2 is YYREEE (reference sequence). V shed 2 bases, J shed 5 bases, and the junction held 6 bases outside the gene matches. CDR3 size: 14 residues. CDR3 bases: TGTGCCAGCAGCTTCCCGGGAGGAGGGGAGACCCAGTACTTC. Amino acids: CASSFPGGGETQYF.

This clonotype was detected a few times. The chain carries TRBV7-9 and TRBJ2-5; TRBD2 matches at 10 bases. The CDR3 spans 14 residues. V gave up 4 bases and J gave up 3 bases; unmatched junction bases: 2. Germline lookup yields CDR1 SEHNR and CDR2 FQNEAQ (reference sequence). CDR3 region: CASSWTSGKETQYF. CDR3 DNA sequence: TGTGCCAGCAGCTGGACTAGCGGAAAAGAGACCCAGTACTTC.

This rearrangement joins TRBV28 to TRBJ2-7; D ambiguous. CDR1 is MDHEN and CDR2 is SYDVKM in the germline V gene. The germline V and J ends were trimmed by 10 bases and 2 bases, with 15 bases remaining between them. The CDR3 covers 13 residues. CDR3 in amino acids: CATWDDSTYEQYF. The CDR3 coding sequence is TGTGCCACGTGGGATGACTCGACCTACGAGCAGTACTTC.